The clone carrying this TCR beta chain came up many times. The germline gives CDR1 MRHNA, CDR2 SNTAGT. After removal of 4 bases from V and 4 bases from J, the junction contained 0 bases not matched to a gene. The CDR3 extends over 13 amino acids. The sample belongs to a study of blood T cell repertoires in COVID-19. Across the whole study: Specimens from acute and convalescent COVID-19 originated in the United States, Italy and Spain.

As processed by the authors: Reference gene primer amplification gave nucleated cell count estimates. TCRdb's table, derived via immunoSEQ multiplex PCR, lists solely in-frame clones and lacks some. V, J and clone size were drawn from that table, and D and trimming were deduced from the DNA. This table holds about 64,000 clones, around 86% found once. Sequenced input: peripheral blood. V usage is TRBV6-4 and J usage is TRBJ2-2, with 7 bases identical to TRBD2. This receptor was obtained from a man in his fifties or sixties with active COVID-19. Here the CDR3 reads CASSVAGTGELFF. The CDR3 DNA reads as TGTGCCAGCAGTGTAGCGGGCACCGGGGAGCTGTTTTTT.